These T cell receptor beta chains were read from a single sample in a study of CD8 T cells in Susac syndrome. A single record per CDR3 protein comes from TCRdb applying MiXCR to the immunoSEQ multiplex PCR reads. Of some 190,000 distinct CDR3 sequences in the sample, 95% were seen once. The sequenced sample was CD4+ T cells from PBMCs. The receptors were gathered from a human donor with multiple sclerosis. Both conserved end residues are part of each CDR3. The D gene is left open where the match is weak. Some rows mark clone size as missing; the rest say once, few, many or name a class of expanded clone.

V	J	size	D	DNA	CDR3
TRBV6-5	TRBJ2-3	-	TRBD2	TGTGCCAGCAGTTCGAGCGGGGCTAGCACAGATACGCAGTATTTT	CASSSSGASTDTQYF
TRBV20-1	TRBJ2-3	-	TRBD2	TGCAGTGCTAGAGGTAGCGGGGGGGTCACAGATACGCAGTATTTT	CSARGSGGVTDTQYF
TRBV29-1	TRBJ2-3	-	-	TGCAGCGCATCCGGGACCCATATCACAGATACGCAGTATTTT	CSASGTHITDTQYF
TRBV20-1	TRBJ2-3	-	TRBD1	TGCAGTGCCCAGGGGGGGGACAGGGCCACAGATACGCAGTATTTT	CSAQGGDRATDTQYF
TRBV6-5	TRBJ1-6	-	-	TGTGCCAGCAGTTACGGGCACGCGTCACCCCTCCACTTT	CASSYGHASPLHF
TRBV5-6	TRBJ1-5	-	-	TGTGCCAGCAGCTTGGTTGGACAGAGCAATCAGCCCCAGCATTTT	CASSLVGQSNQPQHF
TRBV30	TRBJ1-2	-	TRBD1	TGTGCCTGGAGCACAACAGGGGAGGGAAGCTATGGCTACACCTTC	CAWSTTGEGSYGYTF
TRBV30	TRBJ1-1	-	-	TGTGCCTGGAGTGTACTCGGGGCCGCCTCGGCTTTCTTT	CAWSVLGAASAFF
TRBV18	TRBJ2-7	-	-	TGTGCCAGCTCACCTAGACAGGACTCCTACGAGCAGTACTTC	CASSPRQDSYEQYF
TRBV27	TRBJ1-6	-	TRBD1	TGTGCCAGCAGTTTTTCGGGGACAGGGACTTCACCCCTCCACTTT	CASSFSGTGTSPLHF
TRBV25-1	TRBJ1-1	-	-	TGTGCCAGCAGTGAATCTTGGGCTGAAGCTTTCTTT	CASSESWAEAFF
TRBV24-1	TRBJ2-1	-	TRBD2	TGTGCCACCAGCCCAGCGGGGGGCTCCTACAATGAGCAGTTCTTC	CATSPAGGSYNEQFF
TRBV15	TRBJ1-2	-	-	TGTGCCACCCGACACGACAGATTTCGGACAGCCTCTAACTATGGCTACACCTTC	CATRHDRFRTASNYGYTF
TRBV9	TRBJ1-2	once	TRBD1	TGTGCCAGCAGCGCTACAGGGGGGCATGGCTACACCTTC	CASSATGGHGYTF
TRBV29-1	TRBJ2-5	-	TRBD1	TGCAGCGCTATCCGGGACAGGGGGTCCGAGACCCAGTACTTC	CSAIRDRGSETQYF
TRBV27	TRBJ2-7	-	-	TGTGCCAGCAGTCCTCACCCTTACGAGCAGTACTTC	CASSPHPYEQYF
TRBV20-1	TRBJ2-5	-	-	TGCAGTGCTAACAAGCGAGTCCAAGAGACCCAGTACTTC	CSANKRVQETQYF
TRBV18	TRBJ2-3	-	TRBD1	TGTGCCAGCTCACCACCGGACAGGGGTGTTGTCGATACGCAGTATTTT	CASSPPDRGVVDTQYF
TRBV5-1	TRBJ2-7	-	-	TGCGCCAGCAGCTTGGCGGGCAGCGTATACGAGCAGTACTTC	CASSLAGSVYEQYF
TRBV28	TRBJ2-1	-	-	TGTGCCAGCAGTTTCGGGAGGACAGGAAAGTTCTTC	CASSFGRTGKFF
TRBV20-1	TRBJ2-7	-	TRBD1	TGCAGTGCTCGGAGGACAGGCGGAGACGAGCAGTACTTC	CSARRTGGDEQYF
TRBV20-1	TRBJ2-3	-	-	TGCAGTGCTAAGCCGGGACTGTCCACAGATACGCAGTATTTT	CSAKPGLSTDTQYF
TRBV29-1	TRBJ1-5	-	-	TGCAGCGTCCGAACGGGGGCTTATCAGCCCCAGCATTTT	CSVRTGAYQPQHF
TRBV3-1	TRBJ2-3	-	-	TGTGCCAGCAGCCAAGACCCGCGAGAACAAGATACGCAGTATTTT	CASSQDPREQDTQYF
TRBV7-2	TRBJ1-2	-	TRBD1	TGTGCCAGCAGCGGGACAGCGGGATTCTATGGCTACACCTTC	CASSGTAGFYGYTF
TRBV19	TRBJ2-2	-	TRBD1	TGTGCCAGTAGTCGAGCCGGGACAGGGAACACCGGGGAGCTGTTTTTT	CASSRAGTGNTGELFF
TRBV20-1	TRBJ2-1	-	TRBD2	TGCAGTGCTCTTCGGACTAGCGGGGGTGATAGCTCCTACAATGAGCAGTTCTTC	CSALRTSGGDSSYNEQFF
TRBV7-9	TRBJ1-2	-	TRBD1	TGTGCCAGCAGCTTAGGACAGGGGTTCCATGGCTACACCTTC	CASSLGQGFHGYTF
TRBV2	TRBJ2-1	-	-	TGTGCCAGCAGTGGTCCAAGTAATGAGCAGTTCTTC	CASSGPSNEQFF
TRBV9	TRBJ1-1	-	TRBD1	TGTGCCAGCAGCGTCGGACAGGGGGCTGAAGCTTTCTTT	CASSVGQGAEAFF
TRBV29-1	TRBJ2-2	-	-	TGCAGCCCTCCGAACACCGGGGAGCTGTTTTTT	CSPPNTGELFF
TRBV28	TRBJ2-7	-	-	TGTGCCAGCAGTTTCGGATGGTACGAGCAGTACTTC	CASSFGWYEQYF
TRBV20-1	TRBJ2-5	-	TRBD2	TGCAGTGCTAGAGATCCCCAGCGGGGGGAAGAGACCCAGTACTTC	CSARDPQRGEETQYF
TRBV9	TRBJ1-1	once	-	TGTGCCAGCAGCGCCGCGGGCGGGAGGGCTTTCTTT	CASSAAGGRAFF
TRBV20-1	TRBJ2-3	-	TRBD1	TGCAGTGCCCAAACATCGGGACAGGTCGGCACAGATACGCAGTATTTT	CSAQTSGQVGTDTQYF
TRBV9	TRBJ2-2	-	TRBD1	TGTGCCAGCAGCGTGGGGACAGGGGCCGACACCGGGGAGCTGTTTTTT	CASSVGTGADTGELFF
TRBV6-1	TRBJ1-1	-	TRBD1	TGTGCCAGCAGGAGACAGGGAGGGTCAGGGAAGAACACTGAAGCTTTCTTT	CASRRQGGSGKNTEAFF
TRBV29-1	TRBJ1-1	-	-	TGCAGCGTTTGTGGTACCGAATTTGAAGCTTTCTTT	CSVCGTEFEAFF
TRBV6-5	TRBJ2-7	-	TRBD2	TGTGCCAGTGGCCGCGCGGGGGACCTTTACGAGCAGTACTTC	CASGRAGDLYEQYF
TRBV9	TRBJ1-1	-	-	TGTGCCAGCAGCGTAGGGTCCGACAGAAGGAACACTGAAGCTTTCTTT	CASSVGSDRRNTEAFF
TRBV13	TRBJ1-2	-	TRBD1	TGTGCCAGCAGCTCATGGGACAGGCCGAACTATGGCTACACCTTC	CASSSWDRPNYGYTF
TRBV5-1	TRBJ2-2	-	TRBD1	TGCGCCAGCAGCTTGCTGCCCCCGGGACAGGGGACCGACGGGGAGCTGTTTTTT	CASSLLPPGQGTDGELFF